The next 22 T cell receptor beta chains were all read from a single sample in a study of molecular identifiers for immune sequencing clone quantification. A single record per CDR3 protein comes from TCRdb applying MiXCR to the PCR reads. The repertoire includes hundreds of thousands of distinct CDR3 sequences, roughly a quarter of them detected once, and about 0.7% sits in the top ten. What was sequenced was naive CD8+ T cells from blood, with Jurkat cell RNA spiked in. Subset of the sample: FACS-sorted CD8+CD4-CCR7+CD45RA+ naive T cells. Receptors were obtained from a human donor in good health. Some libraries in this study had Jurkat cell RNA spiked in.

This clonotype was observed many times. The chain combines TRBV5-4 with TRBJ2-6; no clear D. The CDR3 length is 14 residues. CDR1 and CDR2 from the germline V gene are SGHNT and YYREEE (reference sequence). The V and J ends lost 2 bases and 0 bases respectively, with 3 bases between them. This CDR3 reads CASSFASGANVLTF. The CDR3 coding sequence is TGTGCCAGCAGCTTTGCCTCTGGGGCCAACGTCCTGACTTTC.

This clonotype was seen repeatedly, ten times or more. The chain combines TRBV19 with TRBJ2-7, with 11 bases that match TRBD2. The junction had 13 bases not matched to a gene; V was cut back by 3 bases and J by 3 bases. The CDR3 consists of 18 residues. CDR1 LNHDA and CDR2 SQIVND come from the germline V gene (reference sequence). The CDR3 reads CASSIAVAGGPGSYEQYF. For the CDR3, the DNA is TGTGCCAGTAGTATCGCGGTAGCGGGAGGGCCTGGTAGCTACGAGCAGTACTTC.

This clonotype was detected many times. This sequence joins TRBV29-1 and TRBJ2-3, with 14 bases matching TRBD2. There are 15 residues in the CDR3. The V segment lost 6 bases and the J segment 4 bases; nucleotides outside the gene matches: 6. Germline CDR1 is SQVTM and CDR2 is ANQGSEA. CDR3: CSVTSGRARADTQYF. The CDR3 coding sequence is TGCAGCGTGACTAGCGGGAGGGCCCGTGCAGATACGCAGTATTTT.

This clonotype was counted ten times or more. The rearrangement uses TRBV28 and TRBJ2-3, with unresolved D. Between the trimmed V and J ends, which lost 7 bases and 3 bases, there was a span of 11 bases. Germline assignment: CDR1 MDHEN and CDR2 SYDVKM. The CDR3 is 13 amino acids. The CDR3 DNA follows: TGTGCCAGCATGGTAGAGCTGACAGATACGCAGTATTTT. Its translation is CASMVELTDTQYF. The full variable domain, in which reference TRBV28 and TRBJ2-3 provide the parts outside the CDR3, is DVKVTQSSRYLVKRTGEKVFLECVQDMDHENMFWYRQDPGLGLRLIYFSYDVKMKEKGDIPEGYSVSREKKERFSLILESASTNQTSMYLCASMVELTDTQYFGPGTRLTVL.

This clonotype was seen only a few times. The chain links TRBV4-1 to TRBJ1-4; D is possibly TRBD1 (5 bases). Looked up from germline, CDR1 is MGHRA and CDR2 is YSYEKL. V was shortened by 0 bases and J by 2 bases, with 7 bases between the two germline ends. The length of the CDR3 is 15 residues. This CDR3 reads CASSQERQTNEKLFF. CDR3 coding DNA: TGCGCCAGCAGCCAAGAAAGACAGACTAATGAAAAACTGTTTTTT.

This clonotype occurred a few times. The chain combines TRBV15 with TRBJ1-1, with 10 bases that match TRBD1. The length of the CDR3 is 14 residues. V was pared by 5 bases and J by 3 bases, with 3 bases of the junction left unmatched. Germline V gene sequence: CDR1 LNHNV, CDR2 YYDKDF (reference sequence). CDR3 loop: CATSPGQGYTEAFF. The CDR3 DNA reads TGTGCCACCAGCCCGGGACAGGGGTACACTGAAGCTTTCTTT.

The sample holds a few counts of this clonotype. The rearrangement links TRBV10-3 to TRBJ2-7; perhaps TRBD2 as D (5 bases). CDR3 length equals 14 residues. V was pared by 3 bases and J by 1 base, with 10 bases between. From germline, CDR1 is ENHRY and CDR2 SYGVKD. The CDR3 sequence is CAISDRENSYEQYF. The CDR3 nucleotides are TGTGCCATCAGTGATAGGGAGAATTCCTACGAGCAGTACTTC.

This clonotype was picked up a small number of times. V and J are TRBV7-9 and TRBJ2-7; 11 nucleotides agree with TRBD1. The CDR3 extends over 16 amino acids. Looked up from germline, CDR1 is SEHNR and CDR2 is FQNEAQ (reference sequence). V shed 5 bases, J shed 4 bases, and the junction held 10 bases outside the gene matches. The CDR3 bases are TGTGCCAGCAGCCCAGGGACAGGGGGTTGGCGGTACGAGCAGTACTTC. Protein: CASSPGTGGWRYEQYF. Full variable domain (rest looked up from reference TRBV7-9 and TRBJ2-7): DTGVSQNPRHKITKRGQNVTFRCDPISEHNRLYWYRQTLGQGPEFLTYFQNEAQLEKSRLLSDRFSAERPKGSFSTLEIQRTEQGDSAMYLCASSPGTGGWRYEQYFGPGTRLTVT.

The sample holds one count of this clonotype. The CDR3 ends on some other residue instead of the conserved phenylalanine or tryptophan, so this is likely a read error. The chain employs TRBV5-3 and TRBJ2-3; 8 nucleotides match TRBD2. TRBV5-3 is assigned to the ORF class and has an uncertain function. CDR3 length: 16 amino acids. CDR3 loop: CASSLDASGSTDTQYL. CDR3 nucleotide sequence: TGTGCCAGCAGCTTGGACGCTAGCGGGAGCACAGATACGCAGTATTTA.

This clonotype was seen ten or more times. V is TRBV4-3 and J is TRBJ2-7; TRBD2 is a possible D gene (5 bases). Germline-derived CDR1 and CDR2 are LGHNA and YSLEER. This CDR3 region has 15 residues. Trimming removed 0 bases from V and 4 bases from J, with 13 bases in between. CDR3 sequence (DNA): TGCGCCAGCAGCCAAGACCGAGGGATTAGATACGAGCAGTACTTC. It codes for CASSQDRGIRYEQYF.

To note about this clonotype: This may arise from a read error, as a much more abundant clone is one base away. No conserved phenylalanine or tryptophan ends this CDR3, so it is likely a read error. The rearrangement uses TRBV29-1 and TRBJ1-1; a weak D match, TRBD1 (5 bases). Germline V gives CDR1 SQVTM, CDR2 ANQGSEA. Trimming removed 6 bases at V and 3 bases at J, with 11 bases between. The CDR3 spans 12 residues. For the CDR3, the DNA is TGCAGCGTCGGGACCCTATACACTGAAGCTTTCCTT. It encodes CSVGTLYTEAFL.

This chain connects TRBV20-1 to TRBJ2-5; 10 positions match TRBD1. This CDR3 comprises 13 residues. Trimming at V came to 3 bases and at J to 4 bases, leaving 2 bases not matched to a gene. Germline V gene lookup returns CDR1 DFQATT and CDR2 SNEGSKA (reference sequence). The CDR3 loop is CSARDRGTETQYF. DNA of the CDR3: TGCAGTGCTAGGGACAGGGGGACAGAGACCCAGTACTTC.

The V gene is TRBV7-4, the J gene TRBJ2-3, with 10 bases fitting TRBD2. The CDR3 is 20 residues long. Trimming removed 4 bases from V and 0 bases from J; junction bases left unmatched: 16. Germline V gene data show CDR1 as SGHVT and CDR2 as SQSDAQ. DNA of the CDR3: TGTGCCAGCAGCTCAAGCCAATGGGCTAGCGGGAGTCCTAGCACAGATACGCAGTATTTT. It encodes CASSSSQWASGSPSTDTQYF. Supplemented by reference TRBV7-4 and TRBJ2-3, the full variable domain reads GAGVSQSPRYKVAKRGRDVALRCDSISGHVTLYWYRQTLGQGSEVLTYSQSDAQRDKSGRPSGRFSAERPERSVSTLKIQRTEQGDSAVYLCASSSSQWASGSPSTDTQYFGPGTRLTVL.

This clonotype has a handful of counts. This chain links TRBV13 with TRBJ2-7; D is unclear. The germline V gene has CDR1 PRHDT and CDR2 FYEKMQ (reference sequence). The CDR3 is 13 amino acids. The V end was cut by 5 bases, the J end by 6 bases, with 14 bases between. In DNA form, the CDR3 reads TGTGCCAGCAGCCAGTTCTATCCAGGCGAGCAGTACTTC. Translation gives CASSQFYPGEQYF.

The chain recombines TRBV6-5 with TRBJ2-5; 7 bases are shared with TRBD1. V gave up 8 bases and J gave up 4 bases; unmatched junction bases: 10. This CDR3 has 14 residues. CDR1 is MNHEY, CDR2 SVGAGI, per germline. The DNA for the CDR3 is TGTGCCAGCGGACACCGGGACAGAGGAGAGACCCAGTACTTC. This translates into CASGHRDRGETQYF.

As for this clonotype: This clone may be a read error of a much larger clone one base away. This chain links TRBV6-2 or TRBV6-3 with TRBJ2-2; D is possibly TRBD2 (5 bases). Germline loops: CDR1 MNHEY, CDR2 SVGEGT. This CDR3 is built from 12 residues. In DNA form, the CDR3 reads TGTGCCAGCAGTTACGGAGCCGGGGAGCCGTTTTTT. This gives the protein CASSYGAGEPFF.

Turning to this clonotype: A read error is possible here, since a much larger clone lies one base away. The chain employs TRBV9 and TRBJ1-1; no reliable D call. V lost 0 bases and J lost 4, with 7 bases in between. Germline-derived CDR1 and CDR2 are SGDLS and YYNGEE. The CDR3 runs 13 residues. The chain's CDR3 is CASSVGSGTEAFF. The DNA for the CDR3 is TGTGCCAGCAGCGTAGGATCCGGCACTGAAGCTTTCTTT. The whole variable domain, remainder taken from reference TRBV9 and TRBJ1-1, is DSGVTQTPKHLITATGQRVTLRCSPRSGDLSVYWYQQSLDQGLQFLIQYYNGEERAKGNILERFSAQQFPDLHSELNLSSLELGDSALYFCASSVGSGTEAFFGQGTRLTVV.

With respect to this clonotype: An end of the junction does not agree with germline; a read error may underlie this. The chain combines TRBV7-2 with TRBJ2-3, with TRBD2 matching 11 bases. The CDR3 runs 16 residues. Germline CDR1 reads SGHTA; CDR2 reads FQGNSA. CDR3 bases: TGTGCCAGCGGCTTAGTGACTAGCGGGGCCACAGATACGCAGTATTTT. It codes for CASGLVTSGATDTQYF.

This clonotype was found many times. The rearrangement uses TRBV7-9 and TRBJ2-5; D perhaps matches TRBD2 (5 bases). The germline V and J ends were trimmed by 7 bases and 1 base, with 16 bases remaining between them. Germline CDR1 SEHNR, CDR2 FQNEAQ (reference sequence). This CDR3 is built from 15 residues. The CDR3 is CASNPSWESQETQYF. The CDR3 region has the DNA TGTGCCAGCAACCCAAGTTGGGAGAGCCAAGAGACCCAGTACTTC.

There are many counts of this clonotype. The rearrangement joins TRBV7-2 to TRBJ2-5; D is undetermined. Germline V CDR1 and CDR2: SGHTA, FQGNSA. The CDR3 has 13 amino acids. V lost 3 bases, J lost 4 bases, and 9 bases lay in between. CDR3 protein: CASSFALSETQYF. In DNA form, the CDR3 reads TGTGCCAGCAGCTTCGCACTATCAGAGACCCAGTACTTC.

This clonotype was seen more than once but under ten times. V gene TRBV27 combines with J gene TRBJ2-7; 8 nucleotides agree with TRBD2. J was trimmed by 2 bases and V by 4 bases; bases with no gene match: 4. CDR1 and CDR2 from the germline V gene are MNHEY and SMNVEV (reference sequence). The CDR3 has 14 amino acids. CDR3 loop: CASSSSGQAYEQYF. DNA for the CDR3: TGTGCCAGCAGTTCTAGCGGGCAAGCCTACGAGCAGTACTTC.

The table lists this clonotype with many counts. V usage is TRBV20-1 and J usage is TRBJ2-7; maybe TRBD2 (6 bases). Trimming cost V 0 bases and J 2 bases, with 14 bases left between them. This CDR3 comprises 15 residues. Germline CDR1 and CDR2: DFQATT and SNEGSKA (reference sequence). The CDR3 DNA sequence: TGCAGTGCTAGAGATAAGGGACTTCCCACCTACGAGCAGTACTTC. Amino acid sequence: CSARDKGLPTYEQYF.